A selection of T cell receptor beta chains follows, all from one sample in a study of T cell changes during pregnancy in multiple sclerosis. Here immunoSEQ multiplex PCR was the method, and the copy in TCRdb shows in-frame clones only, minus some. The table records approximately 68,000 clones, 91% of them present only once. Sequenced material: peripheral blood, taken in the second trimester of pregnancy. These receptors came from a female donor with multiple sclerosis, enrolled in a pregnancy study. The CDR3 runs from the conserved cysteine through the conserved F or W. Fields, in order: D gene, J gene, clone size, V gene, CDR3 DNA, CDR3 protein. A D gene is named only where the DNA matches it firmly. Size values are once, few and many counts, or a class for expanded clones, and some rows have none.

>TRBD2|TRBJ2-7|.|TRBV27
TGTGCCAGCAGTTACGGGACTAGCGGGTCGTACGAGCAGTACTTC
CASSYGTSGSYEQYF
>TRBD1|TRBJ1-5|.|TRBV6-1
TGTGCCAGCAGCCAGAGACAGGGACGAGGTCAGCCCCAGCATTTT
CASSQRQGRGQPQHF
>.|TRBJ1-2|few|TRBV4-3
TGCGCCAGCAGCCAGGCGGTGGGGGGGGCAGGCTATGGCTACACCTTC
CASSQAVGGAGYGYTF
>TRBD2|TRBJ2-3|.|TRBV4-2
TGTGCCAGCAGCCAAGATAGTGGCGGGGGGGCGGATACGCAGTATTTT
CASSQDSGGGADTQYF
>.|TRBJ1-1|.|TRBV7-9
TGTGCCAGCAGCTCAGGGACACTTTACACTGAAGCTTTCTTT
CASSSGTLYTEAFF
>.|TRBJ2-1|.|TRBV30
TGTGCCTTATTTAGCGAGAGCTCCTACAATGAGCAGTTCTTC
CALFSESSYNEQFF
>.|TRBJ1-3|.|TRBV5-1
TGCGCCAGCACCAACAAACCCGACTACTCTGGAAACACCATATATTTT
CASTNKPDYSGNTIYF
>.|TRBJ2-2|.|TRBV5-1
TGCGCCAGCAGCTTGCAGGGGAACACCGGGGAGCTGTTTTTT
CASSLQGNTGELFF
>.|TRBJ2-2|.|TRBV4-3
TGCGCCAGCAGCCAGAGGGCCGGGGAGCTGTTTTTT
CASSQRAGELFF
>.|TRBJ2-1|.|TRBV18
TGTGCCAGCTCACCAAACCCAGGGGAACGCTCCTACAATGAGCAGTTCTTC
CASSPNPGERSYNEQFF
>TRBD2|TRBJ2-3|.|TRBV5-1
TGCGCCAGCAGCAACACCGGGACTAGGACAGATACGCAGTATTTT
CASSNTGTRTDTQYF
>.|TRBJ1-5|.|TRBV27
TGTGCCAGCAGTTTGAGGGCTTTGAGCAATCAGCCCCAGCATTTT
CASSLRALSNQPQHF
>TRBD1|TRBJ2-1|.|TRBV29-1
TGCACCACAGTCTCGGACAGGGTGTATAGTGAGCAGTTCTTC
CTTVSDRVYSEQFF
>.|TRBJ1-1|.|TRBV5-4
TGTGCCAGCAAAAGGGGCGGTTCCACTGAAGCTTTCTTT
CASKRGGSTEAFF
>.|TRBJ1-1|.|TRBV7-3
TGTGCCAGCAGCCCCCAGGGAACAGGGAACACTGAAGCTTTCTTT
CASSPQGTGNTEAFF
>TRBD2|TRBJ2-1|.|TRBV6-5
TGTGCCAGCAGACCTCATAGCGGGAAACTTAATGAGCAGTTCTTC
CASRPHSGKLNEQFF
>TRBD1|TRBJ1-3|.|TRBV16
TGTGCCAGCAGACCACAGGGGCTGGGAAACACCATATATTTT
CASRPQGLGNTIYF
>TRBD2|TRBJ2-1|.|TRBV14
TGTGCCAGCAGCCCCAGGACTAGCGGGTACAGTGAGCAGTTCTTC
CASSPRTSGYSEQFF
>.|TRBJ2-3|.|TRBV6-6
TGTGCCAGCAGTTACGTAGGCAGGGCCAGCACAGATACGCAGTATTTT
CASSYVGRASTDTQYF
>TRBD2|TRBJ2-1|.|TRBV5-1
TGCGCCAGCAGCGTAGGGGGACTAGCGGGAGCCAATGAGCAGTTCTTC
CASSVGGLAGANEQFF
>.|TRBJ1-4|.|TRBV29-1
TGCAGCGTTGCTTTCGGTCAAAATGAAAAACTGTTTTTT
CSVAFGQNEKLFF
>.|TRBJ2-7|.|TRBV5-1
TGCGCCAGCAGCTTACTCGCTGACTCCTACGAGCAGTACTTC
CASSLLADSYEQYF
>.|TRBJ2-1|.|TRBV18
TGTGCCAGCTCACCAGGTTCAGTCTATGAGCAGTTCTTC
CASSPGSVYEQFF
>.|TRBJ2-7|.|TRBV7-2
TGTGCCAGCAGCTGGGGACAATCCTACGAGCAGTACTTC
CASSWGQSYEQYF
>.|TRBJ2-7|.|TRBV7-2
TGTGCCAGCAGCTTAGGTGGCTGGAGCTCCTACGAGCAGTACTTC
CASSLGGWSSYEQYF
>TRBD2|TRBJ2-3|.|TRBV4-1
TGCGCCAGCAGCCAAGGAGGGAGGGCCTTCGGAGATACGCAGTATTTT
CASSQGGRAFGDTQYF
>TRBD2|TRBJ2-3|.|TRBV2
TGTGCCAGCAGTGTGGGGCAACTAGCGGGAGGCACAGATACGCAGTATTTT
CASSVGQLAGGTDTQYF
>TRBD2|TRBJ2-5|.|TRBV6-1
TGTGCCAGCAGGTCGCTAGCGGAAGAGACCCAGTACTTC
CASRSLAEETQYF